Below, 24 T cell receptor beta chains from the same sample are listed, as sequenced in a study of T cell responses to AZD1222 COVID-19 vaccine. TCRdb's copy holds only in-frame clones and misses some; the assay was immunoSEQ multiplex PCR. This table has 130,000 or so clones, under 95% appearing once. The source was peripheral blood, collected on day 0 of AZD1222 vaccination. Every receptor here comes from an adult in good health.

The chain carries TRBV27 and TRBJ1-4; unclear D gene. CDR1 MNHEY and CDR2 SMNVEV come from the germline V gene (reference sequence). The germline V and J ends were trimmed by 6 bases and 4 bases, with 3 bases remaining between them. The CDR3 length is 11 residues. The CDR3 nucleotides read TGTGCCAGCAGGCGTAATGAAAAACTGTTTTTT. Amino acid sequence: CASRRNEKLFF.

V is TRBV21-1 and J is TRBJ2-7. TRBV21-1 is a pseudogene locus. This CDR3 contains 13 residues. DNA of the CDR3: TGTGCCAGCAGCAAAGAAAAGACCTACGAGCAGTACTTC. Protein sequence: CASSKEKTYEQYF.

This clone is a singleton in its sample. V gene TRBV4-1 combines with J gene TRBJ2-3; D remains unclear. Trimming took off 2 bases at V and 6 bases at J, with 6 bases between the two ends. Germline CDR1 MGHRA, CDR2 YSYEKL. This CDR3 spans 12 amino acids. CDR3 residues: CASSQMADTQYF. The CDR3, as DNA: TGCGCCAGCAGCCAAATGGCGGATACGCAGTATTTT.

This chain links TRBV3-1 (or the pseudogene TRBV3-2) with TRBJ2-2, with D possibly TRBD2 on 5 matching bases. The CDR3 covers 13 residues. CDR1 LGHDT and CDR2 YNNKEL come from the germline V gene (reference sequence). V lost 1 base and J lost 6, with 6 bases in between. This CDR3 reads CASSQGGSGELFF. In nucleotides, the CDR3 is TGTGCCAGCAGCCAAGGAGGGTCCGGGGAGCTGTTTTTT.

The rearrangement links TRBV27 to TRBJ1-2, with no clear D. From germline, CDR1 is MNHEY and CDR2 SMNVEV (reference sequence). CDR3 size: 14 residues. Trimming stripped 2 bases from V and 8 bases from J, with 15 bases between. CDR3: CASSLVSAGTGYTF. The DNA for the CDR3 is TGTGCCAGCAGTTTAGTTTCCGCGGGTACAGGCTACACCTTC.

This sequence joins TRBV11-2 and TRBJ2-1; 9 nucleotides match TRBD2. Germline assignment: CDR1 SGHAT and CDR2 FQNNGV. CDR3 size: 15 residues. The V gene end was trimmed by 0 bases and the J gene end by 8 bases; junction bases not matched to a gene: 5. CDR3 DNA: TGTGCCAGCAGCTTAGATCCGGGACTAGCCGATGAGCAGTTCTTC. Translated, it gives CASSLDPGLADEQFF. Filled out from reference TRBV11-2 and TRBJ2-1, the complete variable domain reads EAGVAQSPRYKIIEKRQSVAFWCNPISGHATLYWYQQILGQGPKLLIQFQNNGVVDDSQLPKDRFSAERLKGVDSTLKIQPAKLEDSAVYLCASSLDPGLADEQFFGPGTRLTVL.

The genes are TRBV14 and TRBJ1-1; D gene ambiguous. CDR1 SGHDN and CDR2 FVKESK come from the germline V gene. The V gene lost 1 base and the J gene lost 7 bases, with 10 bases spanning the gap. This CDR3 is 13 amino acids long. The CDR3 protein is CASSQGGGNEAFF. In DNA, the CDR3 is TGTGCCAGCAGCCAAGGGGGAGGGAATGAAGCTTTCTTT.

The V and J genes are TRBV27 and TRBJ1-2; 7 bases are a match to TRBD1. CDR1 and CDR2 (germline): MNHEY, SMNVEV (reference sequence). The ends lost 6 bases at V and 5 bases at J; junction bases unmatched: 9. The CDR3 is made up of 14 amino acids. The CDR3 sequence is CASRPDRRRYGYTF. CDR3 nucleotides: TGTGCCAGCAGACCGGACAGGCGGCGGTATGGCTACACCTTC.

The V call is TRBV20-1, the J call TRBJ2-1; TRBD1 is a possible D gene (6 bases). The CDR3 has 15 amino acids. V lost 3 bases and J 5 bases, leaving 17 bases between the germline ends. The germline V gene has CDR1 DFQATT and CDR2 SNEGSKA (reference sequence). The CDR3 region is CSASLQGRINNEQFF. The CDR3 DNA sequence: TGCAGTGCTAGTCTACAGGGCCGAATAAACAATGAGCAGTTCTTC.

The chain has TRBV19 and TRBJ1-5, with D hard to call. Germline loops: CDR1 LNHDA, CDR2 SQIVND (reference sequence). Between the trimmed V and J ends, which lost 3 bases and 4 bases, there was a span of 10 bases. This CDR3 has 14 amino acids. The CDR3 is CASSILQDNQPQHF. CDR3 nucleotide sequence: TGTGCCAGTAGTATTCTGCAGGATAATCAGCCCCAGCATTTT.

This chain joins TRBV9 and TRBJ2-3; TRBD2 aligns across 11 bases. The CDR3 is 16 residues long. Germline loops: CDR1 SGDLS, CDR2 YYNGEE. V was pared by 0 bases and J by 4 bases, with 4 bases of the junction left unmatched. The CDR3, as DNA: TGTGCCAGCAGCGTAGGTTTAGCGGGAGGGCCAGATACGCAGTATTTT. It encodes CASSVGLAGGPDTQYF.

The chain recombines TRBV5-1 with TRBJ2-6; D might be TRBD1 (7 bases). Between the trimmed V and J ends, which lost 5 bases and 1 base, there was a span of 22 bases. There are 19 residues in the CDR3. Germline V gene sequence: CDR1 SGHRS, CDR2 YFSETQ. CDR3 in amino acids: CASRGEGGQSSSGANVLTF. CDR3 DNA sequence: TGCGCCAGCAGGGGAGAGGGGGGACAGAGTTCTTCTGGGGCCAACGTCCTGACTTTC.

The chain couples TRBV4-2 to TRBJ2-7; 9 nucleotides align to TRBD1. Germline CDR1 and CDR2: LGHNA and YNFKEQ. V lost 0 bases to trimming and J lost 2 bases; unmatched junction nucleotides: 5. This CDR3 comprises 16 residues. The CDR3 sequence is CASSQDRTGETYEQYF. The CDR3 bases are TGTGCCAGCAGCCAAGATAGGACAGGGGAAACCTACGAGCAGTACTTC.

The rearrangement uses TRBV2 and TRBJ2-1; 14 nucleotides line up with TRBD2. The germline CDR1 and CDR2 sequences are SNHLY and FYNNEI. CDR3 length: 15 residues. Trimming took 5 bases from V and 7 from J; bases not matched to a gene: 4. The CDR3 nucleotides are TGTGCCAGCAGTCAGACTAGCGGGAGGGTAAATGAGCAGTTCTTC. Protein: CASSQTSGRVNEQFF.

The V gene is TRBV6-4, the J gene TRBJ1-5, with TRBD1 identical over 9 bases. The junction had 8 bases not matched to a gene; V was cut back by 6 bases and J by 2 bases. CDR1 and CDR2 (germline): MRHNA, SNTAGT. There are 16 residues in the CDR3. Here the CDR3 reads CASRGDRDGRNQPQHF. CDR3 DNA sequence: TGTGCCAGCAGGGGGGACAGGGACGGTCGCAATCAGCCCCAGCATTTT.

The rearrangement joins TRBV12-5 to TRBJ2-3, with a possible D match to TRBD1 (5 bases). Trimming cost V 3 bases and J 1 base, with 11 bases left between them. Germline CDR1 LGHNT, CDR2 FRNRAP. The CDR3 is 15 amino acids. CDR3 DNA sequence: TGTGCTAGTGGTTTAGGGGTAGTCGGCACAGATACGCAGTATTTT. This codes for CASGLGVVGTDTQYF.

The CDR3 reads CASGLRDEQFF. CDR3 DNA sequence: TGTGCCAGCGGCCTTCGGGATGAGCAGTTCTTC. The genes are TRBV6-2 or TRBV6-3 and TRBJ2-1; no clear D gene. Germline CDR1 reads MNHEY; CDR2 reads SVGEGT. CDR3 length: 11 residues. Trimming removed 8 bases from V and 8 bases from J, with 10 bases in between.

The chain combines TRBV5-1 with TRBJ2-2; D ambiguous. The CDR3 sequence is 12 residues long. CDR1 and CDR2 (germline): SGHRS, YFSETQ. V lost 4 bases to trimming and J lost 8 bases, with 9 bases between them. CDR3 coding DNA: TGCGCCAGCAGCAGAGAGTCTGGGGAGCTGTTTTTT. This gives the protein CASSRESGELFF.

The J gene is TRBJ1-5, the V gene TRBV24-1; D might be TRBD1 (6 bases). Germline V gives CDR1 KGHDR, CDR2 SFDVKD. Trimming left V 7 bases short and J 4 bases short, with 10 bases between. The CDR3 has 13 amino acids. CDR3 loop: CATRGGLNQPQHF. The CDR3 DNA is TGTGCCACCAGGGGGGGCCTAAATCAGCCCCAGCATTTT.

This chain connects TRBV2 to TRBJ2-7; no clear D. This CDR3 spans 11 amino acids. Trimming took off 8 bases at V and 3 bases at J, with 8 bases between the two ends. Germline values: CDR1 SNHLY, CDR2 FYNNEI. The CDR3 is CASLNNYEQYF. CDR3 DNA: TGTGCCAGCCTGAACAACTACGAGCAGTACTTC.

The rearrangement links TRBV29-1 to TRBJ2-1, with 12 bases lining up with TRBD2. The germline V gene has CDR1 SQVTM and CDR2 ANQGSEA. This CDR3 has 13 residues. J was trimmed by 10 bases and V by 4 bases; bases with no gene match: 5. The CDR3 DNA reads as TGCAGCGTTGGACTAGCGGGAGTTGGCGAGCAGTTCTTC. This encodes CSVGLAGVGEQFF.

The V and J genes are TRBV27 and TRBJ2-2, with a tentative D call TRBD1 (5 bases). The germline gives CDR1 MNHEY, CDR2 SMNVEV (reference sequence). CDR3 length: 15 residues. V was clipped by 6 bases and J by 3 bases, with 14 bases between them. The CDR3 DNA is TGTGCCAGCAGCCGGACGACAGACCACACCGGGGAGCTGTTTTTT. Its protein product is CASSRTTDHTGELFF.

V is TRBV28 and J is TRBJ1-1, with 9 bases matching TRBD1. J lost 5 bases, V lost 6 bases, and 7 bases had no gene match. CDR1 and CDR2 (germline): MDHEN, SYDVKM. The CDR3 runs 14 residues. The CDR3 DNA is TGTGCCAGCAGAATTGGGACAGGGAATACTGAAGCTTTCTTT. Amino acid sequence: CASRIGTGNTEAFF.

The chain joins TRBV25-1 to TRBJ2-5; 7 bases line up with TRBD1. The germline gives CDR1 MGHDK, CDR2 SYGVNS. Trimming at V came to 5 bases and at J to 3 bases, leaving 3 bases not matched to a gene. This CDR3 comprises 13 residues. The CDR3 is CASSQGGKETQYF. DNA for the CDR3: TGTGCCAGCAGTCAAGGGGGCAAAGAGACCCAGTACTTC. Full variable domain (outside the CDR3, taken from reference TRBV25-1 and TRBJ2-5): EADIYQTPRYLVIGTGKKITLECSQTMGHDKMYWYQQDPGMELHLIHYSYGVNSTEKGDLSSESTVSRIRTEHFPLTLESARPSHTSQYLCASSQGGKETQYFGPGTRLLVL.